This T cell receptor beta chain is drawn from a study of blood T cell repertoires in COVID-19. As for the study in general: Both acute and convalescent COVID-19 samples were obtained from the United States, Italy and Spain. PBMCs, B-cell-depleted T cells, or T cells provided the cDNA or gDNA that made up the material.

Germline-derived CDR1 and CDR2 are SEHNR and FQNEAQ (reference sequence). This CDR3 is built from 13 residues. Deletions cut 2 bases from V and 6 bases from J, with 5 bases between. How the authors handled the data: Amplification from reference gene primers served as the basis for estimated nucleated cell counts. The protocol was immunoSEQ multiplex PCR, while the TCRdb copy is restricted to in-frame clones and leaves out a portion. V, J and clone size are taken as reported in that table, and D and trimming were inferred from the DNA itself. The repertoire has about 150,000 clones, around four fifths of them found once; the top ten carry less than 3.5%. A single count supports this clone.

The sequencing input was peripheral blood. The J gene is TRBJ1-6, the V gene TRBV7-9; perhaps TRBD1 as D (5 bases). This TCR came from a woman between 55 and 75 years old with acute or convalescent COVID-19. The CDR3 here is CASSLRGNSPLHF. CDR3 DNA sequence: TGTGCCAGCAGCTTAAGGGGTAATTCACCCCTCCACTTT.